The 17 T cell receptor beta chains presented below share a single source sample, sequenced in a study of cytomegalovirus exposure and HLA in healthy donors (dated by TCRdb to about 2017). Library creation used the immunoSEQ multiplex PCR assay. For the multiplex PCR, a mixture combining 60 forward primers for TCR Vbeta segments and 13 reverse primers for TCR Jbeta segments was used. TCRdb carries this immuneACCESS record with in-frame sequences only. Its versions omit some clonotypes, under half of them owing to an unresolved V gene in the studies checked, with the rest unexplained. The sample table holds 150,000 or so clones, of which 60% to 80% were seen once. The ten biggest clones cover 3.3% of the sample. Material for sequencing was PBMCs. These receptors all come from a man aged 40-49 years in good health and CMV-seronegative.

This clone showed up just a few times. The V call is TRBV11-3, the J call TRBJ1-2; D not certain. The CDR3 runs to 12 residues. The V end lost 5 bases, the J end lost 5 bases, and 9 bases lay between the germline ends. The V gene's germline CDR1 is SGHNT and CDR2 YENEEA. CDR3 bases: TGTGCCAGCAGCCAGGTCCTTTATGGCTACACCTTC. Encoded protein: CASSQVLYGYTF. Variable domain in full (rest from reference TRBV11-3 and TRBJ1-2): EAGVVQSPRYKIIEKKQPVAFWCNPISGHNTLYWYLQNLGQGPELLIRYENEEAVDDSQLPKDRFSAERLKGVDSTLKIQPAELGDSAVYLCASSQVLYGYTFGSGTRLTVV.

This clone was seen a handful of times. The CDR3 sequence: CASSYPRTYEQYF. The CDR3 nucleotides are TGTGCCAGCAGTTACCCCAGGACCTACGAGCAGTACTTC. The chain combines TRBV6-6 with TRBJ2-7, with D hard to call. The germline CDR1 and CDR2 sequences are MNHNY and SVGAGI (reference sequence). This CDR3 has 13 residues. V lost 2 bases and J 2 bases, leaving 7 bases between the germline ends.

V usage is TRBV5-4 and J usage is TRBJ2-3; 8 bases map to TRBD1. This CDR3 contains 16 residues. Germline CDR1 is SGHNT and CDR2 is YYREEE (reference sequence). Unmatched junction bases numbered 7, after V lost 0 bases and J lost 4 bases. This chain's CDR3 is CASSLETGAPPDTQYF. CDR3 bases: TGTGCCAGCAGCTTGGAGACAGGGGCTCCACCAGATACGCAGTATTTT.

The V call is TRBV27, the J call TRBJ2-5, with 7 bases matching TRBD1. The better agreement between TRBJ2-7 and the DNA end casts doubt on the J call. Germline CDR1 and CDR2: MNHEY and SMNVEV (reference sequence). The CDR3 loop spans 13 amino acids. CDR3 bases: TGTGCCAGCAGCCACCAGACAGGGCTCGAGCAGTACTTC. This codes for CASSHQTGLEQYF.

Here the CDR3 reads CATSRARQGDEKLFF. DNA of the CDR3: TGTGCCACCAGCAGAGCTAGACAGGGCGATGAAAAACTGTTTTTT. The chain links TRBV15 to TRBJ1-4, with TRBD1 matching over 7 bases. Germline CDR1 LNHNV, CDR2 YYDKDF (reference sequence). The CDR3 has 15 residues. The V segment lost 1 base and the J segment 6 bases; nucleotides outside the gene matches: 5.

V and J are TRBV5-4 and TRBJ1-4, with D maybe TRBD1 (5 bases). Trimming shortened V by 4 bases and J by 7 bases, and 17 bases separated the two germline ends. This CDR3 has 15 amino acids. CDR1 is SGHNT, CDR2 YYREEE, per germline (reference sequence). This chain's CDR3 is CASSPGSTGGEKLFF. For the CDR3, the DNA is TGTGCCAGCAGCCCGGGTTCTACGGGGGGTGAAAAACTGTTTTTT.

This chain links TRBV6-6 with TRBJ2-7, with D tentatively TRBD1 (6 bases). Germline V CDR1 and CDR2: MNHNY, SVGAGI (reference sequence). Trimming left V 2 bases short and J 3 bases short, with 11 bases between. This CDR3 spans 14 amino acids. CDR3 loop: CASSYGGRGYEQYF. For the CDR3, the DNA is TGTGCCAGCAGTTACGGTGGCAGGGGCTACGAGCAGTACTTC.

This clone was detected a few times. The V and J genes are TRBV18 and TRBJ2-1, with TRBD2 matching over 9 bases. The CDR3 is made up of 16 amino acids. Germline V lookup: CDR1 KGHSH, CDR2 LQKENI. Losses at the gene ends were 2 bases for V and 7 bases for J; bases not matched to a gene: 9. In DNA form, the CDR3 reads TGTGCCAGCTCACCATCACTAAGCGGGGGGCTGAATGAGCAGTTCTTC. It specifies CASSPSLSGGLNEQFF.

V gene TRBV19 combines with J gene TRBJ2-2; 10 bases fit TRBD2. Germline values: CDR1 LNHDA, CDR2 SQIVND (reference sequence). The junction had 12 bases not matched to a gene; V was cut back by 5 bases and J by 6 bases. This CDR3 is 17 amino acids long. This CDR3 is CASSPKLAGIGPGELFF. The CDR3, as DNA: TGTGCCAGTAGTCCTAAACTAGCGGGGATAGGTCCCGGGGAGCTGTTTTTT.

The V call is TRBV9, the J call TRBJ1-6; a weak D match, TRBD1 (6 bases). This CDR3 region has 18 residues. Trimming removed 4 bases at V and 0 bases at J, with 17 bases between. Germline V gene data show CDR1 as SGDLS and CDR2 as YYNGEE. CDR3 sequence: CASSSRRTESSYNSPLHF. CDR3 nucleotide sequence: TGTGCCAGCAGCTCCCGAAGGACAGAGAGCTCCTATAATTCACCCCTCCACTTT.

The chain employs TRBV4-1 and TRBJ1-5; 7 bases are a match to TRBD1. CDR3 length: 15 amino acids. In germline, CDR1 is MGHRA, CDR2 YSYEKL. The V segment lost 0 bases and the J segment 5 bases; nucleotides outside the gene matches: 4. CDR3 sequence: CASSQEGQVYQPQHF. The CDR3 nucleotides read TGCGCCAGCAGCCAAGAAGGACAGGTTTATCAGCCCCAGCATTTT.

This clone was detected only a few times. The gene calls are TRBV5-6 and TRBJ1-1; no firm D call. The V gene's germline CDR1 is SGHDT and CDR2 YYEEEE. Trimming pared 4 bases from V and 5 bases from J, leaving 18 bases between. The CDR3 is 15 residues long. The CDR3 spells CASSLLAGEWTEAFF. The CDR3 region has the DNA TGTGCCAGCAGCCTCCTGGCTGGAGAATGGACTGAAGCTTTCTTT.

This clone turned up a few times. V and J are TRBV4-2 and TRBJ2-7, with TRBD2 as a possible D gene (6 bases). Trimming cost V 1 base and J 4 bases, with 14 bases left between them. Germline CDR1 LGHNA, CDR2 YNFKEQ. CDR3 length: 15 amino acids. CDR3 region: CASSQVMGGEYEQYF. The CDR3 DNA is TGTGCCAGCAGCCAAGTGATGGGGGGAGAATACGAGCAGTACTTC.

The chain joins TRBV11-2 to TRBJ2-6; no definite D call. V lost 5 bases to trimming and J lost 2 bases, with 4 bases between them. The germline V gene encodes CDR1 SGHAT and CDR2 FQNNGV. CDR3 length equals 13 residues. CDR3 in DNA: TGTGCCAGCAGCCTCCCTGGGGCCAACGTCCTGACTTTC. It codes for CASSLPGANVLTF.

The chain employs TRBV30 and TRBJ2-3, with TRBD1 matching 9 bases. The V gene end was trimmed by 5 bases and the J gene end by 2 bases; junction bases not matched to a gene: 8. CDR1 and CDR2 (germline): GTSNPN, SVGIG (reference sequence). The CDR3 consists of 15 residues. This CDR3 reads CAWEGQGGFTDTQYF. CDR3 sequence (DNA): TGTGCCTGGGAGGGACAGGGCGGTTTCACAGATACGCAGTATTTT.

The V gene is TRBV19, the J gene TRBJ1-2, with D unclear. The germline gives CDR1 LNHDA, CDR2 SQIVND (reference sequence). The V end lost 3 bases, the J end lost 4 bases, and 9 bases lay between the germline ends. There are 13 residues in the CDR3. The CDR3 sequence: CASSIMDFYGYTF. As DNA, the CDR3 is TGTGCCAGTAGTATTATGGACTTCTATGGCTACACCTTC.

A single count supports this clone. This rearrangement joins TRBV2 to TRBJ2-6, with TRBD2 identical over 13 bases. CDR3 size: 15 residues. The trim removed 8 bases at V and 8 bases at J, leaving 6 bases unmatched. The germline V gene encodes CDR1 SNHLY and CDR2 FYNNEI. The CDR3: CASGQGLAGTNVLTF. CDR3 sequence (DNA): TGTGCCAGCGGCCAGGGACTAGCGGGAACCAACGTCCTGACTTTC. Full variable domain (missing parts from reference TRBV2 and TRBJ2-6): EPEVTQTPSHQVTQMGQEVILRCVPISNHLYFYWYRQILGQKVEFLVSFYNNEISEKSEIFDDQFSVERPDGSNFTLKIRSTKLEDSAMYFCASGQGLAGTNVLTFGAGSRLTVL.